A single sample is the source of the 17 T cell receptor beta chains below, sequenced in a study of T cell changes during pregnancy in multiple sclerosis. Sequencing was performed with immunoSEQ multiplex PCR; in TCRdb, only in-frame clones are kept and a portion is missing. This table has just under 20,000 clones, 80% to 90% appearing once. The starting material was CD8+ T cells from peripheral blood mononuclear cells, obtained in the second trimester of pregnancy. Receptor source: a female donor in good health, enrolled as a control in a pregnancy study.

The chain links TRBV5-1 to TRBJ2-1; 9 bases fit TRBD2. The ends lost 3 bases at V and 0 bases at J; junction bases unmatched: 7. Germline lookup yields CDR1 SGHRS and CDR2 YFSETQ. The CDR3 runs to 17 residues. CDR3 sequence reads: CASSSTSGASSYNEQFF. The CDR3 DNA follows: TGCGCCAGCAGCTCGACTAGCGGCGCGAGCTCCTACAATGAGCAGTTCTTC. Looking up the rest from reference TRBV5-1 and TRBJ2-1 gives the full variable domain: KAGVTQTPRYLIKTRGQQVTLSCSPISGHRSVSWYQQTPGQGLQFLFEYFSETQRNKGNFPGRFSGRQFSNSRSEMNVSTLELGDSALYLCASSSTSGASSYNEQFFGPGTRLTVL.

The chain carries TRBV27 and TRBJ2-1; D is perhaps TRBD1 (5 bases). Germline V gene data show CDR1 as MNHEY and CDR2 as SMNVEV (reference sequence). CDR3 length: 15 amino acids. V lost 2 bases to trimming and J lost 12 bases, with 20 bases between them. Here the CDR3 reads CASSLGDSNRKGQFF. The CDR3 nucleotides read TGTGCCAGCAGTTTAGGAGACAGTAACCGAAAGGGGCAGTTCTTC.

The V gene is TRBV7-9, the J gene TRBJ2-2, with 15 bases that match TRBD2. V shed 8 bases and J 7 bases; nucleotides not matched to a gene: 5. Germline V CDR1 and CDR2: SEHNR, FQNEAQ (reference sequence). CDR3 length equals 15 residues. In nucleotides, the CDR3 is TGTGCCAGCCGGACTAGCGGGGGGGCGGACGGGGAGCTGTTTTTT. Translated: CASRTSGGADGELFF.

V gene TRBV5-4 combines with J gene TRBJ2-2, with D perhaps matching TRBD1 (6 bases). The CDR3 runs 16 residues. Germline loops: CDR1 SGHNT, CDR2 YYREEE (reference sequence). Trimming left V 4 bases short and J 4 bases short, with 17 bases between. In nucleotides, the CDR3 is TGTGCCAGCAGCGTCCTAGGGGGAGTGAGCACCGGGGAGCTGTTTTTT. It yields the protein CASSVLGGVSTGELFF.

The chain joins TRBV7-2 to TRBJ2-2; D is unresolved. The CDR3 has 11 residues. The germline V gene encodes CDR1 SGHTA and CDR2 FQGNSA. Trimming removed 6 bases from V and 8 bases from J, with 7 bases in between. The CDR3 protein is CASSFLGELFF. The CDR3 nucleotides read TGTGCCAGCAGTTTCTTGGGGGAGCTGTTTTTT. Full variable domain (rest looked up from reference TRBV7-2 and TRBJ2-2): GAGVSQSPSNKVTEKGKDVELRCDPISGHTALYWYRQSLGQGLEFLIYFQGNSAPDKSGLPSDRFSAERTGGSVSTLTIQRTQQEDSAVYLCASSFLGELFFGEGSRLTVL.

This clone occurred a few times. The genes are TRBV6-4 and TRBJ2-2, with D uncertain. Germline V gives CDR1 MRHNA, CDR2 SNTAGT. The CDR3 runs to 14 residues. Trimming took 4 bases from V and 5 from J, leaving 11 bases between them. Here the CDR3 DNA reads TGTGCCAGCAGTGTCCACGAACAGACCGGGGAGCTGTTTTTT. Protein sequence: CASSVHEQTGELFF.

The J gene is TRBJ2-5, the V gene TRBV6-6; the match to TRBD2 covers 7 bases. The J segment lost 5 bases and the V segment lost 5 bases, leaving 5 bases of the junction unmatched. This CDR3 has 13 amino acids. Germline V gene lookup returns CDR1 MNHNY and CDR2 SVGAGI (reference sequence). CDR3 in amino acids: CASSGGSGETQYF. CDR3 bases: TGTGCCAGCAGTGGCGGGAGTGGGGAGACCCAGTACTTC.

The chain employs TRBV27 and TRBJ2-7; D not certain. This CDR3 contains 13 residues. V lost 2 bases to trimming and J lost 0 bases, with 5 bases between them. Germline CDR1 MNHEY, CDR2 SMNVEV (reference sequence). The CDR3 region has the DNA TGTGCCAGCAGTTTAATTAGCTCCTACGAGCAGTACTTC. It yields the protein CASSLISSYEQYF.

V usage is TRBV6-1 and J usage is TRBJ2-3, with D possibly TRBD2 on 6 matching bases. Trimming cost V 1 base and J 6 bases, with 14 bases left between them. Germline assignment: CDR1 MNHNS and CDR2 SASEGT. The CDR3 is 15 residues long. Here the CDR3 reads CASSEGYAAGDTQYF. CDR3 DNA: TGTGCCAGCAGTGAAGGGTACGCCGCGGGGGATACGCAGTATTTT.

The chain has TRBV30 and TRBJ1-1; 7 nucleotides line up with TRBD1. With 5 bases clipped from V and 3 bases from J, the junction kept 9 bases outside the gene matches. This CDR3 comprises 14 residues. CDR1 and CDR2 from the germline V gene are GTSNPN and SVGIG (reference sequence). The CDR3, as DNA: TGTGCCTGGTCCTCCTACGGACAGGACACTGAAGCTTTCTTT. Amino acid sequence: CAWSSYGQDTEAFF.

J is TRBJ2-5 and V is TRBV7-6, with 9 positions matching TRBD1. This CDR3 spans 15 amino acids. Germline CDR1 is SGHVS and CDR2 is FNYEAQ. The V and J ends lost 2 bases and 2 bases, in that order; junction bases with no gene match: 3. CDR3 amino acids: CASSLLTGGQETQYF. The DNA for the CDR3 is TGTGCCAGCAGCTTACTGACAGGGGGGCAAGAGACCCAGTACTTC. The variable domain in full, with the rest retrieved from reference TRBV7-6 and TRBJ2-5, is GAGVSQSPRYKVTKRGQDVALRCDPISGHVSLYWYRQALGQGPEFLTYFNYEAQQDKSGLPNDRFSAERPEGSISTLTIQRTEQRDSAMYRCASSLLTGGQETQYFGPGTRLLVL.

The count of this clone is one. The J gene is TRBJ2-2, the V gene TRBV6-5; TRBD2 matches 7 bases. Germline-derived CDR1 and CDR2 are MNHEY and SVGAGI. V was pared by 6 bases and J by 3 bases, with 4 bases of the junction left unmatched. The CDR3 is made up of 14 amino acids. CDR3 DNA sequence: TGTGCCAGCAGATATAGCGGGTACACCGGGGAGCTGTTTTTT. It codes for CASRYSGYTGELFF.

In this sample, this clone turned up a few times. The J gene is TRBJ2-2, the V gene TRBV28; the match to TRBD1 covers 11 bases. The ends lost 4 bases at V and 3 bases at J; junction bases unmatched: 1. CDR1 and CDR2 from the germline V gene are MDHEN and SYDVKM. CDR3 length: 15 amino acids. CDR3 protein: CASSSGQGDTGELFF. DNA of the CDR3: TGTGCCAGCAGTTCGGGACAGGGGGACACCGGGGAGCTGTTTTTT.

This clone was picked up one time. The chain links TRBV19 to TRBJ2-1; 13 bases map to TRBD2. J lost 0 bases, V lost 3 bases, and 8 bases had no gene match. The CDR3 contains 19 residues. CDR1 and CDR2 (germline): LNHDA, SQIVND (reference sequence). CDR3 loop: CASSIKGLAGPTSYNEQFF. CDR3 bases: TGTGCCAGTAGTATTAAGGGACTAGCGGGACCCACCTCCTACAATGAGCAGTTCTTC.

CDR3 bases: TGTGCCAGCAGTTACGGTACTAGCGGGAGTACCGACGAGCAGTACTTC. Translation gives CASSYGTSGSTDEQYF. This chain links TRBV6-6 with TRBJ2-7; 11 nucleotides align to TRBD2. Trimming removed 2 bases from V and 5 bases from J; junction bases left unmatched: 8. Germline lookup yields CDR1 MNHNY and CDR2 SVGAGI (reference sequence). The CDR3 covers 16 residues.

The gene calls are TRBV13 and TRBJ1-2; D gene uncertain. CDR1 PRHDT and CDR2 FYEKMQ come from the germline V gene (reference sequence). The CDR3 is 12 residues long. The V end lost 3 bases, the J end lost 1 base, and 3 bases lay between the germline ends. This CDR3 is CASSFYNYGYTF. CDR3 bases: TGTGCCAGCAGCTTTTATAACTATGGCTACACCTTC.

The chain carries TRBV4-2 and TRBJ1-4; 10 bases map to TRBD1. Losses at the gene ends were 0 bases for V and 5 bases for J; bases not matched to a gene: 3. The CDR3 spans 16 residues. Germline V lookup: CDR1 LGHNA, CDR2 YNFKEQ. The CDR3 is CASSQDMGQGNEKLFF. CDR3 nucleotide sequence: TGTGCCAGCAGCCAAGATATGGGACAGGGGAATGAAAAACTGTTTTTT.